This T cell receptor (beta chain) was recovered during a study of cytomegalovirus exposure and HLA in healthy donors. The study, taken as a whole, reports: Three chains tied to CMV proved CMV antigen-specific in vitro. Across donors, most TCRs were seen rarely, yet some public ones were widespread. The study listed roughly 150 cytomegalovirus-associated TCR beta chains.

This clone has only a few counts. What it recognizes is unknown. At one end, the junction sequence differs from germline, possibly due to a read error. Germline V gene data show CDR1 as SNHLY and CDR2 as FYNNEI. The CDR3 sequence is 13 residues long. Produced via immunoSEQ multiplex PCR; TCRdb's table is partial and in-frame only. The sample records some 190,000 clones, 86% being singletons. The source of this sequence is a woman aged 18-29 years in good health and CMV-seronegative. Material for sequencing was PBMCs. The chain combines TRBV2 with TRBJ1-2; 10 positions agree with TRBD1. The CDR3 is CASQTGGALKCYF. The CDR3, as DNA: TGTGCCAGCCAGACAGGGGGCGCCCTTAAGTGTTACTTC. The whole variable domain, remainder taken from reference TRBV2 and TRBJ1-2, is EPEVTQTPSHQVTQMGQEVILRCVPISNHLYFYWYRQILGQKVEFLVSFYNNEISEKSEIFDDQFSVERPDGSNFTLKIRSTKLEDSAMYFCASQTGGALKCYFGSGTRLTVV.